These 5 T cell receptor beta chains were all obtained from the same sample, sequenced in a study of blood T cell repertoires in COVID-19 (TCRdb year 2020). Libraries were built with the immunoSEQ multiplex PCR assay. TCRdb provides this immuneACCESS table in a form limited to in-frame rearrangements. Some clones are lacking; in checked studies, under half of them reflect an unresolved V gene, and why the rest are absent is not known. The sample profile shows 85,000 to 100,000 clones; around 85% of them were found once. The ten largest clones add up to 18% of the sample. The sequencing sample was made of peripheral blood. These receptors originate from a woman aged 60-75 years with COVID-19, enrolled during active disease.

J is TRBJ1-4 and V is TRBV20-1; D uncertain. The V end was cut by 3 bases, the J end by 0 bases, with 14 bases between. CDR1 and CDR2 from the germline V gene are DFQATT and SNEGSKA (reference sequence). There are 16 residues in the CDR3. The CDR3 region is CSASTTFWTTNEKLFF. The DNA of the CDR3 is TGCAGTGCTAGTACTACCTTTTGGACAACTAATGAAAAACTGTTTTTT.

This sequence joins TRBV5-4 and TRBJ2-2; TRBD2 is a possible D gene (6 bases). V was pared by 6 bases and J by 4 bases, with 13 bases between. Germline CDR1 and CDR2: SGHNT and YYREEE (reference sequence). The CDR3 totals 14 residues. The CDR3: CASTPRGVTGELFF. For the CDR3, the DNA is TGTGCCAGCACCCCTCGCGGGGTCACCGGGGAGCTGTTTTTT.

This chain connects TRBV30 to TRBJ2-7; maybe TRBD1 (5 bases). Germline V gene sequence: CDR1 GTSNPN, CDR2 SVGIG (reference sequence). V dropped 3 bases and J dropped 0 bases, with 15 bases sitting between them. The CDR3 is 15 amino acids. CDR3 residues: CAWRRAGNPSYEQYF. The CDR3 nucleotides read TGTGCCTGGAGACGAGCAGGGAATCCCTCCTACGAGCAGTACTTC.

The CDR3: CASSARLAGSETQYF. Written as DNA, the CDR3 is TGTGCCAGCAGTGCCAGACTAGCGGGGTCGGAGACCCAGTACTTC. The rearrangement links TRBV27 to TRBJ2-5, with 11 bases identical to TRBD2. Germline V gives CDR1 MNHEY, CDR2 SMNVEV (reference sequence). The CDR3 consists of 15 residues. Trimming removed 5 bases from V and 5 bases from J; junction bases left unmatched: 7.

The table lists this clone with a count of one. The chain is built from TRBV28 and TRBJ1-1, with D maybe TRBD1 (5 bases). CDR1 is MDHEN and CDR2 is SYDVKM in the germline V gene. The CDR3 has 13 amino acids. Trimming cost V 2 bases and J 10 bases, with 14 bases left between them. The CDR3 here is CASSLPRVQGAFF. For the CDR3, the DNA is TGTGCCAGCAGTTTACCCAGGGTCCAGGGAGCTTTCTTT.